The text below deals with one TCR beta chain. The target antigen is unknown. The record originates from a study of cytomegalovirus exposure and HLA in healthy donors. This CDR3 spans 14 amino acids. The V end lost 4 bases, the J end lost 4 bases, and 14 bases lay between the germline ends. CDR1 and CDR2 (germline): SGHRS, YFSETQ. PCR employed 60 Vbeta and 13 Jbeta primers. Generated by immunoSEQ multiplex PCR, the TCRdb table keeps only in-frame clones and is missing some. Of about 140,000 clones listed, around 72% are singletons. General study points: Presence/absence results assume similar sequencing depth per donor, which may not hold. Whilst most TCR sequences proved rare, a subset of public TCRs occurred across many donors. A later examination showed that TCR association rates differed by HLA locus, with DRB1 most and HLA-C fewest. Reports described diagnosis of cytomegalovirus status by the classifier as highly specific and sensitive.

The chain joins TRBV5-1 to TRBJ2-5; D uncertain. This receptor was obtained from a man aged 35-49 years in good health and CMV-seronegative. The sequenced material came from PBMCs. The CDR3 spells CASSHPTSRETQYF. In DNA, the CDR3 is TGCGCCAGCAGCCACCCTACGTCCCGAGAGACCCAGTACTTC.